The 11 T cell receptor beta chains below all came from one sample that was sequenced in a study of T cell responses to AZD1222 COVID-19 vaccine. Generated by immunoSEQ multiplex PCR, the TCRdb table keeps only in-frame clones and is missing some. The sample carries 85,000 to 100,000 clones, about nine tenths recorded once. The input for sequencing was peripheral blood, taken 28 days after the second AZD1222 dose. These TCRs come from an adult who received the AZD1222 COVID-19 vaccine.

This clone appeared a single time. The gene calls are TRBV18 and TRBJ1-6, with D possibly TRBD1 on 5 matching bases. Trimming removed 6 bases at V and 9 bases at J, with 15 bases between. Germline lookup yields CDR1 KGHSH and CDR2 LQKENI. The CDR3 spans 14 residues. CDR3 nucleotides: TGTGCCAGCTCCCCCGGGACGCAGGGTTCACCCCTCCACTTT. This translates into CASSPGTQGSPLHF. The full variable domain, its missing parts supplied by reference TRBV18 and TRBJ1-6, is NAGVMQNPRHLVRRRGQEARLRCSPMKGHSHVYWYRQLPEEGLKFMVYLQKENIIDESGMPKERFSAEFPKEGPSILRIQQVVRGDSAAYFCASSPGTQGSPLHFGNGTRLTVT.

This CDR3 is CASERADTQYF. The CDR3 DNA follows: TGTGCCAGCGAGAGGGCAGATACGCAGTATTTT. The chain uses TRBV7-9 and TRBJ2-3, with D tentatively TRBD2 (5 bases). The CDR3 loop spans 11 amino acids. The germline gives CDR1 SEHNR, CDR2 FQNEAQ (reference sequence). The V gene lost 8 bases and the J gene lost 4 bases, with 7 bases spanning the gap.

Of note for this clone: Other DNA sequences within the sample encode an identical CDR3. V and J are TRBV19 and TRBJ2-7, with 9 bases aligning to TRBD1. The J segment lost 1 base and the V segment lost 3 bases, leaving 1 base of the junction unmatched. Germline CDR1 is LNHDA and CDR2 is SQIVND (reference sequence). The CDR3 sequence is 14 residues long. CDR3 loop: CASSIGTGSYEQYF. DNA for the CDR3: TGTGCCAGTAGTATTGGGACAGGGTCCTACGAGCAGTACTTC.

The chain has TRBV5-6 and TRBJ1-5; 8 nucleotides agree with TRBD1. Germline CDR1 reads SGHDT; CDR2 reads YYEEEE. The CDR3 runs 15 residues. V dropped 0 bases and J dropped 4; count of bases not matched to a gene: 3. This CDR3 reads CASSLGDRLNQPQHF. In nucleotides, the CDR3 is TGTGCCAGCAGCTTGGGGGACAGGCTAAATCAGCCCCAGCATTTT.

The chain recombines TRBV5-6 with TRBJ1-4; D is perhaps TRBD1 (6 bases). Per the germline V gene, CDR1 is SGHDT and CDR2 is YYEEEE. The CDR3 length is 14 residues. V was pared by 3 bases and J by 8 bases, with 14 bases between. The DNA for the CDR3 is TGTGCCAGCAGCTCGACAGGTTATCAGGAAAAACTGTTTTTT. It encodes CASSSTGYQEKLFF.

V and J are TRBV2 and TRBJ1-2; D uncertain. Trimming stripped 2 bases from V and 8 bases from J, with 6 bases between. Germline V gene lookup returns CDR1 SNHLY and CDR2 FYNNEI. CDR3 length: 11 residues. DNA for the CDR3: TGTGCCAGCAGTGAATATGTGGGCTACACCTTC. Translated, it gives CASSEYVGYTF.

The V call is TRBV5-6, the J call TRBJ1-1; TRBD1 aligns across 7 bases. V lost 2 bases to trimming and J lost 3 bases; unmatched junction nucleotides: 4. Germline lookup yields CDR1 SGHDT and CDR2 YYEEEE. The CDR3 extends over 14 amino acids. CDR3 in amino acids: CASSFNRGYTEAFF. The CDR3 coding sequence is TGTGCCAGCAGCTTTAACAGGGGTTACACTGAAGCTTTCTTT.

The J gene is TRBJ1-2, the V gene TRBV28; D is undetermined. This CDR3 is 13 amino acids long. Per germline, CDR1 MDHEN and CDR2 SYDVKM. Trimming took off 7 bases at V and 5 bases at J, with 14 bases between the two ends. The CDR3 nucleotides are TGTGCCAGCACCGGTCCGGGGTTTTATGGCTACACCTTC. Translating it yields CASTGPGFYGYTF.

V gene TRBV14 combines with J gene TRBJ2-1; D is ambiguous. CDR3 length: 14 amino acids. CDR1 and CDR2 (germline): SGHDN, FVKESK. V was shortened by 4 bases and J by 3 bases, with 10 bases between the two germline ends. DNA for the CDR3: TGTGCCAGCAGCCTCAACCCCGACTACAATGAGCAGTTCTTC. It translates to CASSLNPDYNEQFF.

J is TRBJ2-2 and V is TRBV27; D gene ambiguous. Germline V gives CDR1 MNHEY, CDR2 SMNVEV (reference sequence). This CDR3 spans 14 amino acids. V was cut by 6 bases and J by 3 bases, with 11 bases left in between. The DNA for the CDR3 is TGTGCCAGCAGGGAAGCATGGGACACCGGGGAGCTGTTTTTT. This translates into CASREAWDTGELFF.

V gene TRBV19 combines with J gene TRBJ1-1; D not resolved. The germline V gene encodes CDR1 LNHDA and CDR2 SQIVND (reference sequence). The CDR3 runs to 13 residues. V lost 1 base and J lost 11, with 14 bases in between. In DNA form, the CDR3 reads TGTGCCAGTAGTATAGGGGAGGGTTCCTACGCTTTCTTT. This gives the protein CASSIGEGSYAFF.